Reported below is one TCR beta chain. This sample was taken from a study of OX40 agonist ivuxolimab in advanced cancers. Germline CDR1 LNHDA, CDR2 SQIVND (reference sequence). There are 16 residues in the CDR3. The V gene lost 3 bases and the J gene lost 4 bases, with 16 bases spanning the gap. Clones were sequenced by immunoSEQ multiplex PCR, and TCRdb holds only the in-frame ones, with some missing. The table lists about 75,000 clones, 70% to 90% of them singletons. The TCR sequence derives from an adult with an advanced solid tumor such as melanoma, head and neck, liver or kidney cancer. The V and J genes are TRBV19 and TRBJ2-1; weak D call: TRBD2 (6 bases). Sequences were derived from CD4+ or CD8+ T cells sorted from blood, sampled in a trial of the OX40 agonist ivuxolimab. Here the CDR3 DNA reads TGTGCCAGTAGTATCGTCCAAGCGGGCGGGTACAATGAGCAGTTCTTC. Its protein product is CASSIVQAGGYNEQFF.